Listed below are T cell receptor beta chains from one sample, sequenced in a study of shared clonotypes between healthy human individuals. Only in-frame clones appear in the TCRdb table, and some are missing; sequencing was by immunoSEQ multiplex PCR. This sample has roughly 2 million clones; under 97% occur once, and the top ten carry more than 0.1%. Sequencing input: naive CD4+ T cells sorted from blood. The origin of the receptors is a man younger than 35 in good health. Both conserved end residues are part of each CDR3. D genes are given only for firm matches. Clone size is not always given. Where it is, it says once, few, many or a class for expanded clones.

V gene,clone size,J gene,D gene,CDR3 DNA,CDR3 protein
TRBV11-2,NA,TRBJ1-2,NA,TGTGCCAGCAGCTCCACAGGGCGGGAGGGTGGCTACACCTTC,CASSSTGREGGYTF
TRBV28,few,TRBJ1-5,NA,TGTGCCAGCAGTTTAGTGGGGCAGCCCCAGCATTTT,CASSLVGQPQHF
TRBV11-3,NA,TRBJ2-7,TRBD2,TGTGCCAGCAGCTTACCCACCCGACTAGCGGGGGCCTACGAGCAGTACTTC,CASSLPTRLAGAYEQYF
TRBV2,NA,TRBJ2-5,TRBD2,TGTGCCAGCATGAATCGGCGGGGGGGGCCCTTAGAAGAGACCCAGTACTTC,CASMNRRGGPLEETQYF
TRBV19,NA,TRBJ2-7,TRBD1,TGTGCCAGTAGTTCCTCAGGGGGCTACGAGCAGTACTTC,CASSSSGGYEQYF
TRBV28,NA,TRBJ2-1,NA,TGTGCCAGCAGTCTCTTAACCGGGACCCACAATGAGCAGTTCTTC,CASSLLTGTHNEQFF
TRBV7-2,NA,TRBJ2-5,TRBD1,TGTGCCAGCACCAAGGACAGGGGTGGGGAGACCCAGTACTTC,CASTKDRGGETQYF
TRBV11-2,NA,TRBJ2-7,TRBD2,TGTGCCAGCAGCTTAAGGGAAGGGGGACTAGAACGGTACGAGCAGTACTTC,CASSLREGGLERYEQYF
TRBV5-6,NA,TRBJ1-1,NA,TGTGCCAGCAGCGACATGGGGGAAGCTAAAGCTTTCTTT,CASSDMGEAKAFF
TRBV6-6,NA,TRBJ2-3,TRBD2,TGTGCCAGCAGCCGCGGGAGCCGAGGGGATACGCAGTATTTT,CASSRGSRGDTQYF
TRBV5-1,NA,TRBJ2-2,NA,TGCGCCAGCAGCTTAATCCCCGGATCCGGGGAGCTGTTTTTT,CASSLIPGSGELFF
TRBV21-1,NA,TRBJ2-6,NA,TGTGCCAGCAGCAAAGCAAAGGCCAACGTCCTGACTTTC,CASSKAKANVLTF
TRBV6-1,few,TRBJ2-1,TRBD2,TGTGCCAGCAGTGAAGGGGGACGGGAGGTCTTC,CASSEGGREVF
TRBV10-3,NA,TRBJ2-5,NA,TGTGCCATCAGTGAGTCGCCAAAAGAGACCCAGTACTTC,CAISESPKETQYF
TRBV5-1,NA,TRBJ2-7,TRBD2,TGCGCCAGCAGGCCCACTAGCGGGGTTTACGAGCAGTACTTC,CASRPTSGVYEQYF
TRBV5-1,NA,TRBJ2-7,TRBD1,TGCGCCAGCAGCTTAAACCCCGGGACAGGGATCGAGCAGTACTTC,CASSLNPGTGIEQYF
TRBV11-2,NA,TRBJ1-6,NA,TGTGCCAGCGGAACAACGGACAGAGATAATTCACCCCTCCACTTT,CASGTTDRDNSPLHF
TRBV5-1,NA,TRBJ2-7,TRBD2,TGCGCCAGCAGCTTAGCGGGAGGAAACCCCGAGCAGTACTTC,CASSLAGGNPEQYF
TRBV29-1,NA,TRBJ2-1,NA,TGCAGCGGGGGACACGATGAGCAGTTCTTC,CSGGHDEQFF
TRBV5-1,NA,TRBJ1-6,TRBD1,TGCGCCAGCAGTTCCGGGACAGGTGTCAATTCACCCCTCCACTTT,CASSSGTGVNSPLHF
TRBV7-8,NA,TRBJ2-3,NA,TGTGCCAGCAGCTTAGACGCGCCCTCTAGCACAGATACGCAGTATTTT,CASSLDAPSSTDTQYF
TRBV30,NA,TRBJ1-5,NA,TGTGCCTGGTGGGGTAGCAATCAGCCCCAGCATTTT,CAWWGSNQPQHF
TRBV28,NA,TRBJ1-5,NA,TGTGCCAGCAGGACCGTGATGGGACACTATAGCAATCAGCCCCAGCATTTT,CASRTVMGHYSNQPQHF
TRBV10-3,NA,TRBJ2-7,TRBD1,TGTGCCATCAGAACGGGACAGATGTACGAGCAGTACTTC,CAIRTGQMYEQYF
TRBV11-2,NA,TRBJ1-6,TRBD1,TGTGCCAGCAGCTCAGGACAGGGAACCTATAATTCACCCCTCCACTTT,CASSSGQGTYNSPLHF
TRBV7-9,NA,TRBJ1-1,NA,TGTGCCAGCAGCTTAGCCGAGGGTGGAGCTTTCTTT,CASSLAEGGAFF
TRBV27,once,TRBJ2-7,NA,TGTGCCAGCAGTTCCCGTAGCTCCTACGAGCAGTACTTC,CASSSRSSYEQYF
TRBV5-6,NA,TRBJ1-2,TRBD1,TGTGCCAGCAGCTTCAGTCCCGGGACAGGGTCGTTCTTAGGCTACACCTTC,CASSFSPGTGSFLGYTF
TRBV11-2,NA,TRBJ2-3,NA,TGTGCCAGCAGCTTAGCACCAGTCACAGATACGCAGTATTTT,CASSLAPVTDTQYF
TRBV9,once,TRBJ2-7,NA,TGTGCCAGCAGCGCCGGAGGGACCCAGGGGGTCGAGCAGTACTTC,CASSAGGTQGVEQYF
TRBV27,NA,TRBJ2-3,NA,TGTGCCAGCAGTTTATCCGGCACAGATACGCAGTATTTT,CASSLSGTDTQYF
TRBV4-1,once,TRBJ1-3,NA,TGCGCCAGCAGCGAGTCAACAGGAAACTCTGGAAACACCATATATTTT,CASSESTGNSGNTIYF
TRBV6-6,NA,TRBJ2-2,NA,TGTGCCAGCAGCATCGGAAACACCGGGGAGCTGTTTTTT,CASSIGNTGELFF
TRBV4-1,NA,TRBJ2-7,NA,TGCGCCAGCAGCCAAGATCCAGCGGATCAAGCTTACGAGCAGTACTTC,CASSQDPADQAYEQYF
TRBV28,NA,TRBJ1-5,NA,TGTGCCAGCAGTTCCCCTACCAGGGGTAATCAGCCCCAGCATTTT,CASSSPTRGNQPQHF
TRBV14,NA,TRBJ2-1,NA,TGTGCCAGCAGCCAAGATCAGGCGAATGAGCAGTTCTTC,CASSQDQANEQFF
TRBV7-2,NA,TRBJ2-2,NA,TGTGCCAGCGGGGTCTATTTCAACACCGGGGAGCTGTTTTTT,CASGVYFNTGELFF
TRBV27,NA,TRBJ2-2,NA,TGTGCCAGCAGTTTTGAGGGCGGGGAGCTGTTTTTT,CASSFEGGELFF